The source of this T cell receptor beta chain is a study of T-cell reconstitution after alpha-beta-depleted transplantation in children. Findings of the study overall: By about two months after transplant, alpha-beta T cells reportedly arose from several hundred graft clones that had expanded.

In the case of this clonotype: The antigen is undetermined.

CDR1 and CDR2 from the germline V gene are SNHLY and FYNNEI. Losses at the gene ends were 4 bases for V and 6 bases for J; bases not matched to a gene: 6. The CDR3 covers 14 residues. The TCRbeta library incorporated unique molecular identifiers. TCRdb processed the PCR reads anew with MiXCR; each CDR3 protein has one entry. The sample has more than 400,000 distinct CDR3 sequences, approximately 10% seen once. This sequence was found in a female patient under 10 years old who had a stem cell transplant for aplastic anemia, so the T cells may come from the graft donor. The V call is TRBV2, the J call TRBJ1-2; 9 nucleotides line up with TRBD1. The source material was PBMCs, mostly from graft donor cells, sampled 180 days after TCRalphabeta/CD19-depleted stem cell transplant. The CDR3 nucleotides read TGTGCCAGCAGTGTCAGACAGGGGGACCATGGCTACACCTTC. It codes for CASSVRQGDHGYTF.